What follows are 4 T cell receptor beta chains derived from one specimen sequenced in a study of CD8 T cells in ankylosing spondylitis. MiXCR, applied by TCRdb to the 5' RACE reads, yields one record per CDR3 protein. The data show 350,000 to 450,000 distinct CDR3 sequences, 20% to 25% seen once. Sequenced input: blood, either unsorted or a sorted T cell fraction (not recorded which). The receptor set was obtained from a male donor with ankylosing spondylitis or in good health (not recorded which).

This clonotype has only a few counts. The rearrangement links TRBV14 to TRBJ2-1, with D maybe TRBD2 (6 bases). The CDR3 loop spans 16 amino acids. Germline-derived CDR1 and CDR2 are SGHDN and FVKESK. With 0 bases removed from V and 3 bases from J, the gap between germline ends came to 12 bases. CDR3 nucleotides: TGTGCCAGCAGCCAAGATCGGAGGGTTCTCTACAATGAGCAGTTCTTC. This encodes CASSQDRRVLYNEQFF.

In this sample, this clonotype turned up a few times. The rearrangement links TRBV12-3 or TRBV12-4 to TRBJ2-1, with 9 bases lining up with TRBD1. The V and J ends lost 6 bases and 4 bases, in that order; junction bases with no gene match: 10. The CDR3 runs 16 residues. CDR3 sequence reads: CASSLRRDRDYNEQFF. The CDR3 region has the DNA TGTGCCAGCAGCCTTAGGCGGGACAGGGATTACAATGAGCAGTTCTTC.

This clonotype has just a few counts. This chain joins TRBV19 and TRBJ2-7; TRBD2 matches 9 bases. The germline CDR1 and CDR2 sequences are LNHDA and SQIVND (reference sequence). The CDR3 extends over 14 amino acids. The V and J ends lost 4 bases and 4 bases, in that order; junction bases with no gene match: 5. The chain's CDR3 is CASSTGLADYEQYF. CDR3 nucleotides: TGTGCCAGTAGTACGGGACTAGCCGATTACGAGCAGTACTTC.

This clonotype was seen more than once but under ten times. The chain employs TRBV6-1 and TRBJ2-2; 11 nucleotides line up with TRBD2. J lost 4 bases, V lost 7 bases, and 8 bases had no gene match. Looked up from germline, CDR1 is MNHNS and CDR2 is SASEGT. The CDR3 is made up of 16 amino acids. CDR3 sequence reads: CASMSSGGAFTGELFF. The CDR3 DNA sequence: TGTGCCAGCATGAGTAGCGGGGGGGCCTTCACCGGGGAGCTGTTTTTT.